The 28 T cell receptor beta chains presented below share a single source sample, sequenced in a study of blood T cell repertoires in COVID-19. The assay was immunoSEQ multiplex PCR, and TCRdb's table has in-frame clones only and misses some. The sample records approximately 220,000 clones, 80% to 90% being singletons. Sequencing was performed on peripheral blood. The receptors come from a woman aged 60 to 75 who had recovered from COVID-19.

The chain is built from TRBV9 and TRBJ2-5, with TRBD1 matching over 9 bases. CDR1 is SGDLS, CDR2 YYNGEE, per germline. The junction had 6 bases not matched to a gene; V was cut back by 4 bases and J by 5 bases. This CDR3 comprises 14 residues. This CDR3 is CASSPGQGGETQYF. CDR3 coding DNA: TGTGCCAGCAGCCCGGGACAGGGAGGGGAGACCCAGTACTTC.

This chain links TRBV11-2 with TRBJ1-1, with unresolved D. The CDR3 contains 15 residues. Germline loops: CDR1 SGHAT, CDR2 FQNNGV. V lost 2 bases to trimming and J lost 4 bases, with 14 bases between them. CDR3 coding DNA: TGTGCCAGCAGCTTAACATTTCGAGCGGGCACTGAAGCTTTCTTT. Amino acid sequence: CASSLTFRAGTEAFF.

This chain joins TRBV5-1 and TRBJ2-2, with unresolved D. This CDR3 comprises 18 residues. Germline lookup yields CDR1 SGHRS and CDR2 YFSETQ. The V end lost 2 bases, the J end lost 3 bases, and 20 bases lay between the germline ends. CDR3: CASSFRVLEPPYTGELFF. The DNA for the CDR3 is TGCGCCAGCAGCTTTAGAGTTTTAGAGCCCCCTTACACCGGGGAGCTGTTTTTT.

The sample holds a few counts of this clone. The rearrangement joins TRBV3-1 (or the pseudogene TRBV3-2) to TRBJ1-6; D is perhaps TRBD1 (5 bases). Per germline, CDR1 LGHDT and CDR2 YNNKEL (reference sequence). The CDR3 is 14 amino acids. The V and J ends lost 4 bases and 7 bases respectively, with 11 bases between them. CDR3 loop: CASSPGQANSPLHF. In nucleotides, the CDR3 is TGTGCCAGCAGCCCAGGGCAGGCCAATTCACCCCTCCACTTT.

The CDR3 nucleotides read TGTGCCAGTAAGAGGGGACAGGATAGCTCCTACGAGCAGTACTTC. Amino acid sequence: CASKRGQDSSYEQYF. This chain joins TRBV19 and TRBJ2-7, with TRBD1 identical over 8 bases. The germline V gene encodes CDR1 LNHDA and CDR2 SQIVND (reference sequence). J was trimmed by 0 bases and V by 7 bases; bases with no gene match: 8. The CDR3 runs 15 residues.

The V gene is TRBV7-2, the J gene TRBJ1-2, with TRBD1 identical over 7 bases. The CDR3 extends over 13 amino acids. J gave up 4 bases and V 6 bases, and 5 bases lay outside the gene matches. CDR1 SGHTA and CDR2 FQGNSA come from the germline V gene. CDR3 residues: CASRLGQSYGYTF. The CDR3 DNA follows: TGTGCCAGCAGATTGGGACAGTCCTATGGCTACACCTTC.

This rearrangement joins TRBV5-1 to TRBJ2-1, with TRBD1 identical over 10 bases. The ends lost 4 bases at V and 3 bases at J; junction bases unmatched: 4. The CDR3 consists of 15 residues. Germline V lookup: CDR1 SGHRS, CDR2 YFSETQ. For the CDR3, the DNA is TGCGCCAGCAGCGACGGGACAGGGGTCTACAATGAGCAGTTCTTC. Residues: CASSDGTGVYNEQFF. Full variable domain (rest looked up from reference TRBV5-1 and TRBJ2-1): KAGVTQTPRYLIKTRGQQVTLSCSPISGHRSVSWYQQTPGQGLQFLFEYFSETQRNKGNFPGRFSGRQFSNSRSEMNVSTLELGDSALYLCASSDGTGVYNEQFFGPGTRLTVL.

CDR3 region: CASSLDRERPQHF. The CDR3 nucleotides read TGTGCCAGCAGCTTAGACAGGGAGCGGCCCCAGCATTTT. The chain uses TRBV7-9 and TRBJ1-5, with D possibly TRBD1 on 6 matching bases. The germline CDR1 and CDR2 sequences are SEHNR and FQNEAQ (reference sequence). V was trimmed by 1 base and J by 9 bases, leaving 10 bases between them. This CDR3 region has 13 residues.

This clone was seen only once. J is TRBJ2-7 and V is TRBV2, with TRBD2 matching 9 bases. CDR1 SNHLY and CDR2 FYNNEI come from the germline V gene. The CDR3 is made up of 13 amino acids. V lost 7 bases to trimming and J lost 2 bases; unmatched junction nucleotides: 3. CDR3 in amino acids: CASNSGGTYEQYF. CDR3 DNA sequence: TGTGCCAGCAACAGCGGGGGGACCTACGAGCAGTACTTC. Looking up the rest from reference TRBV2 and TRBJ2-7 gives the full variable domain: EPEVTQTPSHQVTQMGQEVILRCVPISNHLYFYWYRQILGQKVEFLVSFYNNEISEKSEIFDDQFSVERPDGSNFTLKIRSTKLEDSAMYFCASNSGGTYEQYFGPGTRLTVT.

The J gene is TRBJ2-5, the V gene TRBV5-1; 9 bases align to TRBD1. This CDR3 is 17 amino acids long. Germline trimming cut 4 bases from V and 4 bases from J; bases unmatched to any gene: 14. CDR1 and CDR2 from the germline V gene are SGHRS and YFSETQ. The CDR3 is CASSHRDRETQGETQYF. CDR3 nucleotides: TGCGCCAGCAGCCACCGGGACAGGGAGACGCAGGGAGAGACCCAGTACTTC.

CDR3 loop: CAWSGGQVDYGYTF. CDR3 in DNA: TGTGCCTGGAGTGGAGGACAGGTTGACTATGGCTACACCTTC. The chain couples TRBV30 to TRBJ1-2; 7 bases fit TRBD1. Germline V gene sequence: CDR1 GTSNPN, CDR2 SVGIG (reference sequence). There are 14 residues in the CDR3. The V segment lost 1 base and the J segment 3 bases; nucleotides outside the gene matches: 5.

This clone was seen more than once but under ten times. This chain links TRBV13 with TRBJ2-5; D gene ambiguous. The CDR3 runs 13 residues. Germline CDR1 reads PRHDT; CDR2 reads FYEKMQ (reference sequence). Trimming cost V 4 bases and J 2 bases, with 8 bases left between them. The CDR3 is CASSSSEQETQYF. CDR3 in DNA: TGTGCCAGCAGCTCGAGTGAACAAGAGACCCAGTACTTC.

The chain is built from TRBV2 and TRBJ1-2; 7 positions agree with TRBD1. The V and J ends lost 5 bases and 2 bases, in that order; junction bases with no gene match: 5. CDR1 and CDR2 from the germline V gene are SNHLY and FYNNEI. There are 14 residues in the CDR3. This chain's CDR3 is CASSFGQENYGYTF. As DNA, the CDR3 is TGTGCCAGCAGTTTCGGACAGGAGAACTATGGCTACACCTTC. Variable domain in full (rest from reference TRBV2 and TRBJ1-2): EPEVTQTPSHQVTQMGQEVILRCVPISNHLYFYWYRQILGQKVEFLVSFYNNEISEKSEIFDDQFSVERPDGSNFTLKIRSTKLEDSAMYFCASSFGQENYGYTFGSGTRLTVV.

Turning to this clone: The junction departs from germline at one end; a sequencing error may be responsible. The chain is built from TRBV18 and TRBJ2-7; 7 bases are a match to TRBD1. CDR1 is KGHSH, CDR2 LQKENI, per germline. The CDR3 runs 15 residues. The CDR3 nucleotides are TGTGCCAGCTCACCCCCGGGACAGAATTCCTACGAGCGTAACTTC. It translates to CASSPPGQNSYERNF.

The chain employs TRBV9 and TRBJ2-1; 7 positions match TRBD2. Germline V gene lookup returns CDR1 SGDLS and CDR2 YYNGEE. CDR3 size: 15 residues. V was pared by 3 bases and J by 7 bases, with 10 bases of the junction left unmatched. DNA of the CDR3: TGTGCCAGCAGCGCAACTAGCGCGAGAGGTAATGAGCAGTTCTTC. Translated, it gives CASSATSARGNEQFF.

The V call is TRBV5-4, the J call TRBJ2-2; tentatively, D is TRBD2 (7 bases). Germline lookup yields CDR1 SGHNT and CDR2 YYREEE (reference sequence). The V end was cut by 4 bases, the J end by 4 bases, with 17 bases between. The CDR3 runs to 16 residues. This CDR3 reads CASSLIGGGATGELFF. The CDR3 DNA reads TGTGCCAGCAGCCTCATTGGAGGGGGGGCCACCGGGGAGCTGTTTTTT.

The gene calls are TRBV19 and TRBJ2-3, with 9 bases lining up with TRBD1. The CDR3 has 16 residues. With V trimmed by 5 bases and J by 2 bases, 8 bases remained unmatched. Germline V gene sequence: CDR1 LNHDA, CDR2 SQIVND (reference sequence). This CDR3 is CASSGTGTGFTDTQYF. The CDR3 DNA reads TGTGCCAGTAGTGGAACCGGGACAGGGTTCACAGATACGCAGTATTTT.

The chain employs TRBV7-2 and TRBJ1-6; no clear D. The CDR3 consists of 12 residues. With 4 bases removed from V and 8 bases from J, the gap between germline ends came to 6 bases. Germline values: CDR1 SGHTA, CDR2 FQGNSA. CDR3 coding DNA: TGTGCCAGCAGCTATCGGGATTCACCCCTCCACTTT. Translating gives CASSYRDSPLHF.

CDR3 bases: TGTGCCAGCAGCCGAACGCGCAACGTTTACAATGAGCAGTTCTTC. This sequence encodes CASSRTRNVYNEQFF. The J gene is TRBJ2-1, the V gene TRBV5-6, with unresolved D. The V end lost 4 bases, the J end lost 4 bases, and 15 bases lay between the germline ends. CDR3 length: 15 amino acids. CDR1 is SGHDT, CDR2 YYEEEE, per germline.

This clone was seen a single time. The chain links TRBV7-8 to TRBJ2-1; tentative D call: TRBD2 (6 bases). Trimming left V 1 base short and J 8 bases short, with 9 bases between. Germline V CDR1 and CDR2: SGHVS, FQNEAQ. The CDR3 totals 13 residues. The CDR3 spells CASSLGDLDEQFF. As DNA, the CDR3 is TGTGCCAGCAGCTTAGGGGACTTGGATGAGCAGTTCTTC.

This clone was counted only a few times. This sample also contains other DNA sequences that code for the same CDR3. The chain recombines TRBV7-9 with TRBJ1-2, with 11 bases that match TRBD1. The CDR3 is made up of 15 amino acids. Germline CDR1 and CDR2: SEHNR and FQNEAQ (reference sequence). The V gene end was trimmed by 5 bases and the J gene end by 4 bases; junction bases not matched to a gene: 6. Written as DNA, the CDR3 is TGTGCCAGCAGCCCCCGAGGACAGGGGGCCTATGGCTACACCTTC. It translates to CASSPRGQGAYGYTF.

This chain connects TRBV2 to TRBJ1-6; D call uncertain. V shed 6 bases and J shed 10 bases, with 13 bases lying between them. The CDR3 extends over 13 amino acids. In germline, CDR1 is SNHLY, CDR2 FYNNEI. CDR3 residues: CASRSERLSPLHF. The DNA for the CDR3 is TGTGCCAGCAGATCCGAGAGGTTATCACCCCTCCACTTT.

The chain carries TRBV7-3 and TRBJ2-2; a weak D match, TRBD2 (5 bases). Trimming pared 5 bases from V and 4 bases from J, leaving 11 bases between. The germline V gene has CDR1 SGHTA and CDR2 FQGTGA. The CDR3 is 14 amino acids. Here the CDR3 reads CASSLRRGTGELFF. CDR3 in DNA: TGTGCCAGCAGCCTGCGTCGGGGCACCGGGGAGCTGTTTTTT.

This clone was observed a single time. J is TRBJ2-7 and V is TRBV27, with D tentatively TRBD1 (6 bases). The CDR3 contains 19 residues. In germline, CDR1 is MNHEY, CDR2 SMNVEV (reference sequence). V was shortened by 6 bases and J by 0 bases, with 27 bases between the two germline ends. CDR3 in amino acids: CASSRVAPPGDQSSYEQYF. The CDR3 DNA sequence: TGTGCCAGCAGCCGGGTAGCGCCGCCAGGGGACCAGAGCTCCTACGAGCAGTACTTC.

The chain links TRBV7-2 to TRBJ2-4, with 11 bases matching TRBD2. The CDR3 is 15 residues long. Trimming cost V 5 bases and J 1 base; bases outside gene matches: 1. The germline V gene encodes CDR1 SGHTA and CDR2 FQGNSA. The CDR3 coding sequence is TGTGCCAGCAGCCCTAGCGGGGGGGCCAAAAACATTCAGTACTTC. Protein: CASSPSGGAKNIQYF.

The V gene is TRBV27, the J gene TRBJ1-6; D is unclear. Per the germline V gene, CDR1 is MNHEY and CDR2 is SMNVEV (reference sequence). The V end was cut by 5 bases, the J end by 5 bases, with 19 bases between. The CDR3 contains 17 residues. CDR3 sequence: CASSGAVSTYDNSPLHF. DNA of the CDR3: TGTGCCAGCAGTGGAGCAGTAAGCACCTACGATAATTCACCCCTCCACTTT.

The chain uses TRBV6-1 and TRBJ1-2, with D maybe TRBD1 (5 bases). V lost 2 bases and J 2 bases, leaving 12 bases between the germline ends. This CDR3 contains 15 residues. Looked up from germline, CDR1 is MNHNS and CDR2 is SASEGT. CDR3 nucleotide sequence: TGTGCCAGCAGTGAAAGAGGTTGGACAAACTATGGCTACACCTTC. Translating gives CASSERGWTNYGYTF.

The chain employs TRBV9 and TRBJ2-7; D is unclear. The CDR3 totals 15 residues. V lost 0 bases to trimming and J lost 1 base, with 11 bases between them. Germline lookup yields CDR1 SGDLS and CDR2 YYNGEE. The CDR3 loop reads CASSVGQAPSYEQYF. CDR3 DNA sequence: TGTGCCAGCAGCGTAGGGCAGGCCCCGTCCTACGAGCAGTACTTC.